This TCR beta chain comes out of a study of cytomegalovirus exposure and HLA in healthy donors. Assay: immunoSEQ multiplex PCR; the TCRdb copy retains only in-frame clones and omits some. The top ten clones hold roughly 4.8% of a sample with around 140,000 clones, approximately 88% of them seen once. CDR3 length: 14 residues. Trimming left V 5 bases short and J 0 bases short, with 10 bases between. Looked up from germline, CDR1 is SGHTA and CDR2 is FQGTGA. Specimen: PBMCs. The rearrangement links TRBV7-3 to TRBJ1-1; D ambiguous. The clonotype originates from a man aged 18 to 29 in good health and CMV-seropositive. CDR3 bases: TGTGCCAGCAGCGTTACTGCTGTGAACACTGAAGCTTTCTTT. Translating gives CASSVTAVNTEAFF.